This T cell receptor beta chain was retrieved from a study of T cell responses to AZD1222 COVID-19 vaccine. Findings of the study overall: Spike-specific TCR breadth and depth grew following two AZD1222 doses.

V gave up 5 bases and J gave up 2 bases; unmatched junction bases: 10. Germline assignment: CDR1 SQVTM and CDR2 ANQGSEA. The CDR3 covers 15 residues. Sequencing used immunoSEQ multiplex PCR; TCRdb keeps in-frame clones, though not all of them. This sample has around 200,000 clones, with around 90% found just once. About this clone: Its antigen remains unknown.

This material consisted of peripheral blood, taken on day 0 of AZD1222 vaccination. The chain uses TRBV29-1 and TRBJ2-5; 8 bases map to TRBD2. This sequence originates from an adult in good health. The chain's CDR3 is CSVSFGSGKQETQYF. The CDR3 DNA follows: TGCAGCGTTTCTTTCGGTAGCGGGAAACAAGAGACCCAGTACTTC.